This T cell receptor (beta chain) appears in the sequencing data of a study of neurological immune-mediated disorders. TCRdb recomputed calls from the 5' RACE reads with MiXCR, one row per CDR3 protein. The sample carries tens of thousands of distinct CDR3 sequences, roughly 4.3% recorded once. V was trimmed by 2 bases and J by 5 bases, leaving 13 bases between them. This CDR3 spans 15 amino acids. Germline V lookup: CDR1 MNHEY, CDR2 SMNVEV (reference sequence). Time point here: longitudinal time-point 3. This clonotype was detected ten times or more. The clonotype comes from a woman aged 55-69 years with multiple sclerosis. The sequencing sample was made of PBMCs. The chain is built from TRBV27 and TRBJ1-5; a weak D match, TRBD1 (5 bases). The CDR3 DNA reads as TGTGCCAGCAGTTTAGAGGGACGGGGCGATCAGCCCCAGCATTTT. Residues: CASSLEGRGDQPQHF.